The sequence of this T cell receptor (beta chain) was determined in a study of OX40 agonist ivuxolimab in advanced cancers. Study information: Patients were dosed intravenously with ivuxolimab at 0.01 to 10 mg/kg every 2 weeks. Hepatocellular carcinoma, melanoma, renal cell or head and neck cancer was diagnosed in the dose-escalation patients.

The data were produced by immunoSEQ multiplex PCR, yet TCRdb's version contains in-frame clones alone and is incomplete. The sample shows 75,000 to 95,000 clones, 65% to 90% of them seen only once. The CDR3 sequence is 13 residues long. CDR1 and CDR2 (germline): SGHTA, FQGNSA. V lost 4 bases and J 3 bases, leaving 10 bases between the germline ends. The TCR comes from an adult with an advanced solid tumor such as melanoma, head and neck, liver or kidney cancer. This sample comprised CD4+ or CD8+ T cells sorted from blood, obtained in a trial of the OX40 agonist ivuxolimab. This rearrangement joins TRBV7-2 to TRBJ2-7; the D gene is possibly TRBD2 (5 bases). In DNA form, the CDR3 reads TGTGCCAGCAGCTCCATCCGGGACTACGAGCAGTACTTC. It yields the protein CASSSIRDYEQYF.